This record concerns one T cell receptor (beta chain) sequence. What it binds is unknown. The length of the CDR3 is 14 residues. The germline gives CDR1 PRHDT, CDR2 FYEKMQ (reference sequence). V lost 2 bases, J lost 10 bases, and 12 bases lay in between. It was with 60 Vbeta and 13 Jbeta primers that the PCR ran. Generated by immunoSEQ multiplex PCR, the TCRdb table keeps only in-frame clones and is missing some. The data contain 150,000 to 200,000 clones, roughly 80% of them singletons. The sample originates from a study of cytomegalovirus exposure and HLA in healthy donors. Study context: T cells numbering around 180 million yielded approximately 100 million unique TCR beta sequences in an earlier analysis. Study-wide findings and caveats: Highest at DRB1 and lowest at HLA-C, TCR association rates differed among HLA loci in a later analysis. In an earlier analysis, in some 600 donors, most V segments appeared productive either ~87% or ~30% of the time.

Sequenced: PBMCs. This receptor was obtained from a human donor in good health. The chain joins TRBV13 to TRBJ1-6; no definite D call. The CDR3: CASSLLDKRSPLHF. Here the CDR3 DNA reads TGTGCCAGCAGCTTACTTGACAAAAGATCACCCCTCCACTTT.